Listed here is a single TCR beta chain. Its antigen target is currently unknown. No base qualities exist here, and no much larger clone lies one base off it. The cohort comprised more than 550 healthy bone marrow donors. Cohort members were all nominally healthy when sampled, although unrecorded immune exposures were likely present. The donor tested CMV seronegative and was one of the 352 seronegative cohort members. Each donor provided a peripheral blood sample, and peripheral blood mononuclear cells were used for TCR beta sequencing. The Qiagen DNeasy Blood Extraction Kit was used to extract genomic DNA from the blood cell samples. The method was the immunoSEQ multiplex PCR assay. For the multiplex PCR, a mixture combining 60 forward primers for TCR Vbeta segments and 13 reverse primers for TCR Jbeta segments was used. A multiplex PCR assay on genomic DNA amplified the CDR3 region of rearranged TCR beta genes. Amplified TCR beta libraries were sequenced as 87-base-pair reads on the Illumina HiSeq System. For the original study's pipeline: A later analysis tallied about 77 million unique TCR beta chains across the 666 repertoires, and about 10 million of those chains were shared by two or more donors. To remove PCR and sequencing errors, raw reads were error-corrected and collapsed into unique sequences using a nearest-neighbor algorithm that merged closely related sequences. To assign V, D and J gene segments, CDR3 sequences were aligned to IMGT reference sequences. For a sequence to be retained, a match of at least six nucleotides to both a V gene segment and a J gene segment was required. A rearrangement counted as productive if the CDR3 had no stop codons and remained in frame with V and J, and every other rearrangement counted as non-productive. CDR3 was defined by IMGT convention, running from the second conserved V-encoded cysteine to the conserved J-encoded phenylalanine. The earlier analysis of a few hundred of the donors excluded any sequence lacking an unambiguous match to a single V gene segment. In an earlier analysis of 500 to 750 of the donors, V segments were called functional above 56.7% productive rearrangements and were called segregating when the between-donor standard deviation exceeded 5%. A statistical classification framework was built to diagnose cytomegalovirus status from the catalog of TCR beta chain sequences. V and J gene assignment, in a later analysis, came from comparing TCR nucleotide sequences with IMGT/GENE-DB human TR gene sequences. In a later analysis, CDR3 sequences and most-parsimonious VDJ recombination scenarios were assigned using the TCRdist pipeline. In a later analysis, every TCR beta chain was defined by the combination of its CDR3 amino acid sequence and its V-gene family, and reads without a unique V-gene family were dropped. To address suspected cross-contamination and a sequencing artifact, a later analysis removed roughly 640 highly shared, low-generation-probability nucleotide sequences. In a later analysis, a clonal expansion index was calculated for each public chain from normalized within-repertoire ranks of inferred template counts. A later analysis computed generation probabilities with a VDJ recombination model fitted to out-of-frame rearrangements, and checked the results against IGoR. A later analysis scored TCR-TCR, TCR-HLA and TCR-CMV co-occurrence with hypergeometric tests, applying a repertoire-size bias correction to TCR pairs. A later analysis estimated false discovery rates by permuting HLA or CMV assignments 20 times. A later analysis grouped co-occurring TCRs with DBSCAN, adding TCRdist sequence similarity when clustering within HLA-allele-positive subsets. Repertoires with fewer than 30,000 or more than 120,000 public chains, plus five repertoires with anomalous nucleotide sharing, were excluded from co-occurrence clustering. TCRdb's version of the immuneACCESS table is confined to in-frame rearrangements and falls short of the full clone set. An unresolved V gene accounts for under half of the shortfall where checked; the remainder is of unknown origin. Clonal size and the V and J genes are those of that table, whereas D and trimming came from the DNA. The sample includes around 130,000 clones, with over 70% observed a single time. The ten largest clones represent about 1.8% of the sample.

CDR1 and CDR2 (MNHNS, SASEGT) derive from the germline V gene. From the cysteine through the phenylalanine, the CDR3 covers 13 amino acids. This entry keeps only the CDR3 DNA: 39 bases, framed from base 1. Trimming at the junction amounts to 6 bases on V and 4 bases on J, and the germline ends lie 13 bases apart. This entry belongs to a study of cytomegalovirus exposure and HLA in healthy donors (dated by TCRdb to the late 2010s). Study-level background: An earlier analysis of approximately 590 of the donors reported more than 250 Gb of sequence data and 117 million unique TCR beta sequences from about 200 million T cells. An early release that covered fewer than 750 HLA-typed donors contained approximately 300 gigabases of sequencing data and about 93 million unique TCR sequences. Among the approximately 400 genotyped donors, approximately 77% belonged to the genetic ancestry cluster associated with self-reported Caucasian donors. The aim of the study was to test whether cataloging public T cell receptors could identify signatures of past pathogen exposure. The study profiled the T cell repertoires of 666 subjects by immunosequencing and related them to cytomegalovirus serostatus. In addition to the first cohort of 666 subjects, a separate validation cohort of 100 to 150 different subjects was used. To predict cytomegalovirus infection status, the study combined high-throughput TCR immunosequencing, statistical association of individual TCRs with disease status, and machine learning. To study patterns of TCR occurrence, a later analysis re-analyzed previously published TCR beta repertoires from around 700 donors and added high-resolution HLA genotyping. Rather than using new phenotypic data, the later analysis identified candidate immune exposures from TCR beta sequences and from how often those sequences occurred across donors. In an earlier analysis of about 590 of the donors, high-throughput TCR beta sequencing was used to judge whether each TCR beta V gene segment behaved as functional or pseudogenic. Donor age, sex, ethnicity and CMV serostatus were compiled together with the repertoire data. A later genetic analysis took genome-wide SNP genotypes for about 60% of the roughly 670 donors and used that subset as a discovery cohort. All discovery cohort repertoires had been generated on a single sequencing platform. HLA typing included class I and class II loci at four-digit resolution. Typing coverage differed by locus: A, B, C, DRB1 and DQB1 were typed in about 620-630 donors, DQA1 in 500 to 550, DPA1 in 600 to 610, and DPB1 in 400 to 480. Four to six DR-DQ haplotypes were handled as single units for association and clustering, since linkage in the cohort was strong. Among a few hundred genotyped donors of the cohort, an average of about 240,000 unique TCR beta nucleotide sequences were sequenced per donor, roughly a sixth of them non-productive.

Study-level results and caveats: Specific HLA alleles were associated with 15,000 to 20,000 TCR beta sequences at a false discovery rate of 0.05 in a later analysis. Correlated functional status among segregating V segments might be attributable to linkage disequilibrium, but an unknown experimental factor could not be ruled out. Most TCR sequences were observed very rarely across donors, whereas some public TCRs were present in many individuals. In a later analysis, HLA-associated TCR beta chains showed more clonal expansion and lower generation probabilities than non-associated chains that were equally common. According to a later analysis, parvovirus B19, influenza, CMV and Epstein-Barr virus appeared linked to several top co-occurrence clusters. The study listed approximately 150 TCR beta chains as associated with cytomegalovirus. The only immune exposure information available for the cohort was CMV serostatus. Some IMGT-functional V segments, including TRBV6-2 and TRBV6-3, could not be distinguished by the 87-base-pair reads and were therefore excluded. A few of the identified cytomegalovirus-associated TCR beta chains were confirmed in vitro to be specific for cytomegalovirus antigens. According to a later genetic analysis, donors in an Asian-associated ancestry cluster had fewer N-insertions in productive TCRs than the approximately 610-donor mean. Because counts were too low, seventeen rarely observed V segments, including chromosome 9 orphons, were left out of the earlier analysis of 587 of the donors. An association between a missense DCLRE1C variant and V-gene and J-gene trimming of TCR beta chains was found in a later genetic analysis and replicated in an independent cohort. A further reported finding was that TCR beta sequences accurately predicted the HLA-A and HLA-B alleles for most subjects in the first cohort. A later analysis found that most CMV-associated TCR beta chains appeared HLA-restricted, with HLA associations seemingly driven largely by CMV exposure. When HLA alleles, especially DR and DQ, strongly co-occurred, attributing TCR associations to individual alleles was difficult. An earlier analysis of approximately 590 of the donors showed that most TCR beta V segments appeared in productive rearrangements either about 87% or about 30% of the time, which broadly matched IMGT annotations. The cohort was sequenced for TCR beta chains only, and without alpha or paired-chain data the features that could be detected were limited. In both the original and validation cohorts, the classifier was reported to diagnose cytomegalovirus status with high specificity and sensitivity. In a later analysis, the rate of TCR association differed among HLA loci, with DRB1 alleles having the most associated TCRs and HLA-C alleles having the fewest. The authors suggested that the approach could potentially be extended to other disease states and immunological phenotypes. Because some donors lacked HLA typing at each locus, the association tests relied only on the typed subset. Roughly uniform sequencing depth across donors was assumed in presence/absence analyses, although this assumption may not hold. The sequencing pipeline was judged likely to have produced a cluster of highly shared sequence variants as a technical artifact.

The clonotype was recovered from a middle-aged woman in good health and CMV-seronegative. The sequence is built from TRBV6-1 and TRBJ2-7, with TRBD1 tentatively as D gene (5 bases match). Input material: PBMCs. The sequenced DNA is TGTGCCAGCAGGCAGGGAACCCCTTACGAGCAGTACTTC. This gives the protein CASRQGTPYEQYF.